Listed below are T cell receptor beta chains from one sample, sequenced in a study of Ad26.COV2.S vaccination and SARS-CoV-2 variants. Data came from immunoSEQ multiplex PCR; TCRdb stores just in-frame clones and leaves some out. The sample lists 400,000 to 500,000 clones, roughly 90% occurring once. This specimen consisted of peripheral blood, obtained in a trial of Ad26.COV2.S vaccine versus placebo. These receptors all come from a person between 18 and 65 years old who received the Ad26.COV2.S COVID-19 vaccine or a placebo. Both conserved end residues are part of each CDR3. The D gene is left open where the match is weak. Clone size is given for some rows only: seen once, a few or many times, or a class if the clone is expanded.

D gene: NA
J gene: TRBJ2-7
clone size: NA
V gene: TRBV7-9
CDR3 DNA: TGTGCCAGCAGCTTAAGTGGCCGCTCTTGGGAGCAGTACTTC
CDR3 protein: CASSLSGRSWEQYF

D gene: NA
J gene: TRBJ2-5
clone size: NA
V gene: TRBV7-9
CDR3 DNA: TGTGCCAGCAGCCCGGACGGACAAGAGACCCAGTACTTC
CDR3 protein: CASSPDGQETQYF

D gene: TRBD1
J gene: TRBJ2-2
clone size: NA
V gene: TRBV5-6
CDR3 DNA: TGTGCCAGCAGCCCTGGGACAGGGGGCAGGTATATGACCGGGGAGCTGTTTTTT
CDR3 protein: CASSPGTGGRYMTGELFF

D gene: NA
J gene: TRBJ1-4
clone size: NA
V gene: TRBV6-5
CDR3 DNA: TGTGCCAGCAGTTACTCGAGCGGGACGTGGGAAAAACTGTTTTTT
CDR3 protein: CASSYSSGTWEKLFF

D gene: NA
J gene: TRBJ1-4
clone size: NA
V gene: TRBV19
CDR3 DNA: TGTGCCAGTAGTATGGTCAGGGGAAGGGAAAAACTGTTTTTT
CDR3 protein: CASSMVRGREKLFF

D gene: NA
J gene: TRBJ2-7
clone size: NA
V gene: TRBV5-6
CDR3 DNA: TGTGCCAGCAGCATGGGACCGACCCTCTACGAGCAGTACTTC
CDR3 protein: CASSMGPTLYEQYF

D gene: NA
J gene: TRBJ1-2
clone size: NA
V gene: TRBV10-3
CDR3 DNA: TGTGCCATCAGTGAAGGGGAAGGGAGTGGCTACACCTTC
CDR3 protein: CAISEGEGSGYTF

D gene: NA
J gene: TRBJ2-3
clone size: NA
V gene: TRBV4-1
CDR3 DNA: TGCGCCAGCAGCCAAGTTCAGGACAGCACAGATACGCAGTATTTT
CDR3 protein: CASSQVQDSTDTQYF

D gene: TRBD1
J gene: TRBJ2-6
clone size: NA
V gene: TRBV7-9
CDR3 DNA: TGTGCCAGCAGCTTAAGTGGGACAGGGGAGAAAAGGGCCAACGTCCTGACTTTC
CDR3 protein: CASSLSGTGEKRANVLTF

D gene: NA
J gene: TRBJ2-3
clone size: NA
V gene: TRBV24-1
CDR3 DNA: TGTGCCACCAGTGATACCAGGGAGGTCGAGGATACGCAGTATTTT
CDR3 protein: CATSDTREVEDTQYF

D gene: NA
J gene: TRBJ2-2
clone size: NA
V gene: TRBV7-9
CDR3 DNA: TGTGCCAGCAGAGCGGATGCAACAGGAGGGTTGTTTAACGGGGAGCTGTTTTTT
CDR3 protein: CASRADATGGLFNGELFF

D gene: TRBD2
J gene: TRBJ2-3
clone size: NA
V gene: TRBV3-1/TRBV3-2
CDR3 DNA: TGTGCCAGCAGCCAAAAGGCTAGCGGGGGGGGGCAGTATTTT
CDR3 protein: CASSQKASGGGQYF

D gene: TRBD1
J gene: TRBJ2-5
clone size: NA
V gene: TRBV6-6
CDR3 DNA: TGTGCCAGCAGACCTGGACAGGGTAGCGGAGAGACCCAGTACTTC
CDR3 protein: CASRPGQGSGETQYF

D gene: NA
J gene: TRBJ2-3
clone size: NA
V gene: TRBV28
CDR3 DNA: TGTGCCAGCAGGTCTGGGGGCGCCAGCACAGATACGCAGTATTTT
CDR3 protein: CASRSGGASTDTQYF

D gene: TRBD1
J gene: TRBJ2-2
clone size: NA
V gene: TRBV11-2
CDR3 DNA: TGTGCCAGCAGCTCTCCCGACAGGGGAGGCACCGGGGAGCTGTTTTTT
CDR3 protein: CASSSPDRGGTGELFF

D gene: TRBD1
J gene: TRBJ1-1
clone size: NA
V gene: TRBV4-1
CDR3 DNA: TGCGCCAGCAGCCTGGGACAGGGAAACACTTTCTTT
CDR3 protein: CASSLGQGNTFF

D gene: TRBD1
J gene: TRBJ1-1
clone size: NA
V gene: TRBV28
CDR3 DNA: TGTGCCAGCATCCGCAGGGGGGACACTGAAGCTTTCTTT
CDR3 protein: CASIRRGDTEAFF

D gene: NA
J gene: TRBJ2-1
clone size: few
V gene: TRBV27
CDR3 DNA: TGTGCCAGCAGTTTAACGAGACATGAGCAGTTCTTC
CDR3 protein: CASSLTRHEQFF

D gene: TRBD2
J gene: TRBJ2-5
clone size: NA
V gene: TRBV12-3/TRBV12-4
CDR3 DNA: TGTGCCAGCAGCCCGGGGGGAGAGACCCAGTACTTC
CDR3 protein: CASSPGGETQYF

D gene: TRBD2
J gene: TRBJ2-7
clone size: NA
V gene: TRBV23-1
CDR3 DNA: TGCGCCAGCAGTCAGATAGCGGGGGGCTTTGTGCAGTACTTC
CDR3 protein: CASSQIAGGFVQYF

D gene: NA
J gene: TRBJ2-3
clone size: NA
V gene: TRBV6-5
CDR3 DNA: TGTGCCAGCAGAATCTTACTGGGCACAGATACGCAGTATTTT
CDR3 protein: CASRILLGTDTQYF

D gene: NA
J gene: TRBJ1-2
clone size: NA
V gene: TRBV4-1
CDR3 DNA: TGCGCCAGCAGCCAAGATCTGCGGGGGTCCTTAGATGGCTACACCTTC
CDR3 protein: CASSQDLRGSLDGYTF